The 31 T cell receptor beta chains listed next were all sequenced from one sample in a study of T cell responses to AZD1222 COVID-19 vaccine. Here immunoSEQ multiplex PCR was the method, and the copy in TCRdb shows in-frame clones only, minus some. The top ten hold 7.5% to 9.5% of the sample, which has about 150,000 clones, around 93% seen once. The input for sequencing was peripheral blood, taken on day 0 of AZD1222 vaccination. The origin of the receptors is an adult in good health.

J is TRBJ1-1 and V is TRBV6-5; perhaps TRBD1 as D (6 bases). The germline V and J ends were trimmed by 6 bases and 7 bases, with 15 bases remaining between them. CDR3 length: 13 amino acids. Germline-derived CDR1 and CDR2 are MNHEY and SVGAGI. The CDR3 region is CASSQRQDIEAFF. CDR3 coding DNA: TGTGCCAGCAGCCAACGACAGGATATTGAAGCTTTCTTT.

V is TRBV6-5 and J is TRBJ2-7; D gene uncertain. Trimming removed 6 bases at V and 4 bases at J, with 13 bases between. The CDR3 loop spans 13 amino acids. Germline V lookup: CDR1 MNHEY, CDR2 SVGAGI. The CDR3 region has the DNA TGTGCCAGCAGCGAGGACCCTCCTTACGAGCAGTACTTC. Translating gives CASSEDPPYEQYF.

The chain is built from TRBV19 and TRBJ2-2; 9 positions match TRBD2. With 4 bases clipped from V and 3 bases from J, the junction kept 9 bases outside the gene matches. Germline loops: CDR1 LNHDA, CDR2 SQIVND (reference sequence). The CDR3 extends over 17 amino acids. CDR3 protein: CASSRPSGAGYTGELFF. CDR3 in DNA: TGTGCCAGTAGTAGACCTAGCGGGGCCGGATACACCGGGGAGCTGTTTTTT.

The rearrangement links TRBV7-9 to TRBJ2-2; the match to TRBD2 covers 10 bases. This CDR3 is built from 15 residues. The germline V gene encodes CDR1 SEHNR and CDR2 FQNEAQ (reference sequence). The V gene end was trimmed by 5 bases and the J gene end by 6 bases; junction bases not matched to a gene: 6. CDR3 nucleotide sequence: TGTGCCAGCAGCGGACCCAGCGGGGGGGCCGGGGAGCTGTTTTTT. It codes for CASSGPSGGAGELFF.

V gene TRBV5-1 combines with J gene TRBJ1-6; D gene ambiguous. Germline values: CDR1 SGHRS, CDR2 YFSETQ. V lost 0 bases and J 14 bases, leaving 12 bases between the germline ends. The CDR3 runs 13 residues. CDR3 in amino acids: CASSLVALSALHF. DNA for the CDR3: TGCGCCAGCAGCTTGGTAGCGCTCTCGGCCCTCCACTTT.

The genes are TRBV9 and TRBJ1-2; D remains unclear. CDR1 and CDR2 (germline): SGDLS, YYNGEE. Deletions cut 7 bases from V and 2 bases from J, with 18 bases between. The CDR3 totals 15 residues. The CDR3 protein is CASGKEPYRNYGYTF. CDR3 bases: TGTGCCAGCGGGAAGGAGCCCTATAGAAACTATGGCTACACCTTC.

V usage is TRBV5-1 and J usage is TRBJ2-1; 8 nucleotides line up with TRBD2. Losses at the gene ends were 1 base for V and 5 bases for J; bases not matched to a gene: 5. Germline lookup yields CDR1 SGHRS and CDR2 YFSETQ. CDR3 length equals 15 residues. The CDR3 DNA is TGCGCCAGCAGCTTGCCAGCGGGGGAAAACAATGAGCAGTTCTTC. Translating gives CASSLPAGENNEQFF.

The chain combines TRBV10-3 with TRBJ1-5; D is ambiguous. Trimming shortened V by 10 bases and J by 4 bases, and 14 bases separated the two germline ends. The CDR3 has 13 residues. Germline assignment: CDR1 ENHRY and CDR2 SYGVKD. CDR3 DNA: TGTGCCACCACGTCTACAGATAATCAGCCCCAGCATTTT. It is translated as CATTSTDNQPQHF.

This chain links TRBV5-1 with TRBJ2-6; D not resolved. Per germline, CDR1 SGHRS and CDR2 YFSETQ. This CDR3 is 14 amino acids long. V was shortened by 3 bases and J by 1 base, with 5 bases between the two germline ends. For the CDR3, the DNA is TGCGCCAGCAGCTCTGGGTCTGGGGCCAACGTCCTGACTTTC. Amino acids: CASSSGSGANVLTF.

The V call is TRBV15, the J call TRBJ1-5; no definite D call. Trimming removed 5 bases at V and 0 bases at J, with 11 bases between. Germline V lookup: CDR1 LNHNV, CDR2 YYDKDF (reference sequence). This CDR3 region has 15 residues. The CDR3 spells CATSPTEHSNQPQHF. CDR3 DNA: TGTGCCACCAGCCCCACAGAGCATAGCAATCAGCCCCAGCATTTT.

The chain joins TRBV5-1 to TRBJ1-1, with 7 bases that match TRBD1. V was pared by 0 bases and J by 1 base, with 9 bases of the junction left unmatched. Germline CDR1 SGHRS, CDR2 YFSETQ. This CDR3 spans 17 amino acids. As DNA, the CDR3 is TGCGCCAGCAGCTTGGCCCCCAGACAGGGCAGGAACACTGAAGCTTTCTTT. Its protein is CASSLAPRQGRNTEAFF.

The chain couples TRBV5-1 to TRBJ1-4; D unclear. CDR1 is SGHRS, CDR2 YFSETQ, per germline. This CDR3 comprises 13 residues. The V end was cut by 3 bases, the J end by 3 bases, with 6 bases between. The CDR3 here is CASSWTANEKLFF. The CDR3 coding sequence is TGCGCCAGCAGCTGGACGGCTAATGAAAAACTGTTTTTT.

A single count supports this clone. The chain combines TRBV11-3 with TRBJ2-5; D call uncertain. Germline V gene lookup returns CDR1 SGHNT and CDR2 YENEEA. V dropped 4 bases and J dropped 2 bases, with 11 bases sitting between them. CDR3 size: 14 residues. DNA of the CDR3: TGTGCCAGCAGCTACGTTTTAGGGCAAGAGACCCAGTACTTC. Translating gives CASSYVLGQETQYF.

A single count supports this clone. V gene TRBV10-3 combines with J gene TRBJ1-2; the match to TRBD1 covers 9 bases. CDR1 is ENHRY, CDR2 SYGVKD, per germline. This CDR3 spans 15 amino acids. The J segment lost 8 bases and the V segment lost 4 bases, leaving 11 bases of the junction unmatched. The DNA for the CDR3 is TGTGCCATCAGTGGTGGACAGGGGCCGACTGGCGGCTACACCTTC. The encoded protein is CAISGGQGPTGGYTF.

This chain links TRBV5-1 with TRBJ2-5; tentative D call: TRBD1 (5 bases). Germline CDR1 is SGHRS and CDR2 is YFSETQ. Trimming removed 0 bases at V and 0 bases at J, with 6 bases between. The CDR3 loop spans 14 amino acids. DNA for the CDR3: TGCGCCAGCAGCTTGGGACAGAACCAAGAGACCCAGTACTTC. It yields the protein CASSLGQNQETQYF.

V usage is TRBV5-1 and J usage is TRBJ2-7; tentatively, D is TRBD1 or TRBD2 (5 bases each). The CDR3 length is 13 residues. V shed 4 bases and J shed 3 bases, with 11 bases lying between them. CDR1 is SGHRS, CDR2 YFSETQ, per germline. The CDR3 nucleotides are TGCGCCAGCAGCCGGGACCAGAGCTACGAGCAGTACTTC. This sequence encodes CASSRDQSYEQYF.

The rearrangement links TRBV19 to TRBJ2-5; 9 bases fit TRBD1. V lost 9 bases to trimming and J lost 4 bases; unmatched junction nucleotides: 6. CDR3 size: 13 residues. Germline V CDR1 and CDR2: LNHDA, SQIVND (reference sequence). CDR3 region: CASSGQGRETQYF. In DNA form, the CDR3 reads TGTGCCAGCTCCGGACAGGGGCGAGAGACCCAGTACTTC. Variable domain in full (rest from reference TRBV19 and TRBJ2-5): DGGITQSPKYLFRKEGQNVTLSCEQNLNHDAMYWYRQDPGQGLRLIYYSQIVNDFQKGDIAEGYSVSREKKESFPLTVTSAQKNPTAFYLCASSGQGRETQYFGPGTRLLVL.

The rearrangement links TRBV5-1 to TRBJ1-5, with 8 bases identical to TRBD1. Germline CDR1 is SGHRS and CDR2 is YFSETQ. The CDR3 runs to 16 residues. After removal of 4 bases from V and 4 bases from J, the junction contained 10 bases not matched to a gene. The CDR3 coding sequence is TGCGCCAGCAGCGTTGATGGGACAGGAGTTAATCAGCCCCAGCATTTT. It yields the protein CASSVDGTGVNQPQHF.

In DNA form, the CDR3 reads TGTGCCAGCTCACCCGACAGAAACACCATATATTTT. Its protein product is CASSPDRNTIYF. This chain uses TRBV18 with TRBJ1-3; D uncertain. This CDR3 has 12 residues. Between the trimmed V and J ends, which lost 3 bases and 5 bases, there was a span of 5 bases. Germline V gene sequence: CDR1 KGHSH, CDR2 LQKENI.

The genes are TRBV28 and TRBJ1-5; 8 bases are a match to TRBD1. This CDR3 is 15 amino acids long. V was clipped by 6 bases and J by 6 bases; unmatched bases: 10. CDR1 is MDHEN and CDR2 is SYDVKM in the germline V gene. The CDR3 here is CASSTIGQGSQPQHF. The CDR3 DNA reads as TGTGCCAGCAGCACAATCGGACAGGGTAGTCAGCCCCAGCATTTT.

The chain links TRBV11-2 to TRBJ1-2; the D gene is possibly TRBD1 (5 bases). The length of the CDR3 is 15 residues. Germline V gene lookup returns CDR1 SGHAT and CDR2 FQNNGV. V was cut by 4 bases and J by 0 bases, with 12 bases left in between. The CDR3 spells CASSSPQEPNYGYTF. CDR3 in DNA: TGTGCCAGCAGCTCCCCACAGGAGCCTAACTATGGCTACACCTTC.

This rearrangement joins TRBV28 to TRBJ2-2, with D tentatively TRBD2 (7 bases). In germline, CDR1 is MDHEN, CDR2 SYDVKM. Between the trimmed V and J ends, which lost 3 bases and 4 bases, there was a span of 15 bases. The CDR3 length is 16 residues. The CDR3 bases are TGTGCCAGCAGTTTTGCGGGGGCTGGCGGCACCGGGGAGCTGTTTTTT. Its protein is CASSFAGAGGTGELFF.

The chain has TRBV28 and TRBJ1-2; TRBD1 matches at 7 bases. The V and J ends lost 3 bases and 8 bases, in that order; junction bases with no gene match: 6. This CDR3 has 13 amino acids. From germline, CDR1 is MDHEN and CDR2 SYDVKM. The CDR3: CASSFDRVGGYTF. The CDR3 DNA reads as TGTGCCAGCAGTTTCGACAGGGTAGGAGGCTACACCTTC.

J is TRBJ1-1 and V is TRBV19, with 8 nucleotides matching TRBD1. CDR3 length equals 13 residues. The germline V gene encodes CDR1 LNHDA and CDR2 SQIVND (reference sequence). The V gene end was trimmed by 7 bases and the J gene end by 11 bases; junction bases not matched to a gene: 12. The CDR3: CASMARGHLEAFF. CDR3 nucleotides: TGTGCCAGTATGGCCAGGGGGCACTTGGAGGCTTTCTTT. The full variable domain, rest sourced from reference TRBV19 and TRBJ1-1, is DGGITQSPKYLFRKEGQNVTLSCEQNLNHDAMYWYRQDPGQGLRLIYYSQIVNDFQKGDIAEGYSVSREKKESFPLTVTSAQKNPTAFYLCASMARGHLEAFFGQGTRLTVV.

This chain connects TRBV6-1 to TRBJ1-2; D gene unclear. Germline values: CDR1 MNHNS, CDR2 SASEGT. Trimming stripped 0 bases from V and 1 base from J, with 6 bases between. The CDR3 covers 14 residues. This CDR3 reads CASSEAPFNYGYTF. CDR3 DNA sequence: TGTGCCAGCAGTGAAGCCCCGTTTAACTATGGCTACACCTTC.

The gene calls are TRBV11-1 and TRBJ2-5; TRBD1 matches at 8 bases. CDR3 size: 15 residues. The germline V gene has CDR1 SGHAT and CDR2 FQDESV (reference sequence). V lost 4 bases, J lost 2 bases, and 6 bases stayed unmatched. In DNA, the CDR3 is TGTGCCAGCAGCTCAGAGACAGGGGTTCAAGAGACCCAGTACTTC. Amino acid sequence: CASSSETGVQETQYF.

The CDR3 nucleotides are TGTGCCAGCAGTTTCGACCGTCACTCTGGAAACACCATATATTTT. Its protein is CASSFDRHSGNTIYF. The V call is TRBV6-2 or TRBV6-3, the J call TRBJ1-3; D is uncertain. Germline V gives CDR1 MNHEY, CDR2 SVGEGT. V was shortened by 4 bases and J by 0 bases, with 10 bases between the two germline ends. The CDR3 runs 15 residues.

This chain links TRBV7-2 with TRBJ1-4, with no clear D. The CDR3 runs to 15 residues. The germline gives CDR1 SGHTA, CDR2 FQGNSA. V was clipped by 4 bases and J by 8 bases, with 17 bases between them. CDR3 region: CASSSTGKLREKLFF. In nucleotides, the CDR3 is TGTGCCAGCAGCTCAACGGGGAAATTGCGAGAAAAACTGTTTTTT.

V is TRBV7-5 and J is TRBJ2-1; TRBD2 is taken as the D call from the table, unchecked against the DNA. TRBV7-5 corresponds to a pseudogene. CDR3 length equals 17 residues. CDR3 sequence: CVRRLRLAGDHYNEQFF. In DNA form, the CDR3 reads TGTGTCAGAAGGCTACGACTAGCGGGGGACCACTACAATGAGCAGTTCTTC.

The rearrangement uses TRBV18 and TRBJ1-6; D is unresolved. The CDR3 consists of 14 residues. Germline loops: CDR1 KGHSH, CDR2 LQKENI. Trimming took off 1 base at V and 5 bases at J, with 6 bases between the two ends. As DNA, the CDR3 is TGTGCCAGCTCACCACAGGAACATAATTCACCCCTCCACTTT. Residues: CASSPQEHNSPLHF.

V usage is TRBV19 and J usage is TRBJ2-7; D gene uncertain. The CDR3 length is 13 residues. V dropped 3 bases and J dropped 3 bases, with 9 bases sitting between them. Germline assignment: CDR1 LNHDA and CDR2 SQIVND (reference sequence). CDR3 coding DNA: TGTGCCAGTAGTATTAGACTGGGCTACGAGCAGTACTTC. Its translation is CASSIRLGYEQYF.